The 30 T cell receptor beta chains below come from one sample, sequenced in a study of cytomegalovirus exposure and HLA in healthy donors. Both 60 Vbeta primers and 13 Jbeta primers went into the PCR. This table comes from immunoSEQ multiplex PCR, and its TCRdb copy is limited to in-frame clones, with some not included. The sample has 120,000 to 150,000 clones; approximately 81% are singletons. The sequenced material came from PBMCs. These receptors originate from a woman aged 40 to 55 in good health and CMV-seropositive.

V usage is TRBV6-6 and J usage is TRBJ1-1, with a tentative D call TRBD1 (5 bases). V shed 2 bases and J shed 7 bases, with 8 bases lying between them. The CDR3 spans 12 residues. Germline-derived CDR1 and CDR2 are MNHNY and SVGAGI (reference sequence). Written as DNA, the CDR3 is TGTGCCAGCAGTTACACGGGGGGTGAAGCTTTCTTT. The encoded protein is CASSYTGGEAFF.

The V gene is TRBV30, the J gene TRBJ1-5; 7 nucleotides line up with TRBD1. Germline CDR1 reads GTSNPN; CDR2 reads SVGIG (reference sequence). The CDR3 spans 14 residues. The J segment lost 4 bases and the V segment lost 0 bases, leaving 3 bases of the junction unmatched. In DNA form, the CDR3 reads TGTGCCTGGAGTGTAAGCAGGGGGAATCAGCCCCAGCATTTT. Amino acids: CAWSVSRGNQPQHF.

Worth noting for this clone: A junction end diverges from the germline sequence, so it may reflect a read error. This rearrangement joins TRBV7-9 to TRBJ2-7, with 11 bases fitting TRBD1. Per germline, CDR1 SEHNR and CDR2 FQNEAQ (reference sequence). This CDR3 region has 15 residues. The CDR3 bases are TGTTCCAGCAGCTTGGGACAGGGGGTATTCCACGAGCAGTACTTC. Translated, it gives CSSSLGQGVFHEQYF. The variable domain in full, completed from reference TRBV7-9 and TRBJ2-7, reads DTGVSQNPRHKITKRGQNVTFRCDPISEHNRLYWYRQTLGQGPEFLTYFQNEAQLEKSRLLSDRFSAERPKGSFSTLEIQRTEQGDSAMYLCSSSLGQGVFHEQYFGPGTRLTVT.

This clone was detected only a few times. The rearrangement links TRBV6-4 to TRBJ2-2; tentatively, D is TRBD1 (6 bases). V was pared by 0 bases and J by 2 bases, with 7 bases between. The CDR3 totals 15 residues. Germline V gene data show CDR1 as MRHNA and CDR2 as SNTAGT. This CDR3 reads CASSDSGHNTGELFF. The CDR3 nucleotides are TGTGCCAGCAGTGACTCGGGACATAACACCGGGGAGCTGTTTTTT.

The rearrangement links TRBV2 to TRBJ2-7, with D perhaps matching TRBD2 (6 bases). The germline CDR1 and CDR2 sequences are SNHLY and FYNNEI. The CDR3 has 14 residues. Trimming removed 3 bases from V and 0 bases from J, with 9 bases in between. The CDR3 region has the DNA TGTGCCAGCAGTGAGTCAGCGGGCTCCTACGAGCAGTACTTC. The encoded protein is CASSESAGSYEQYF.

CDR3 DNA: TGTGCCAGCAGCTTGTGGGGACAAGGGGCCCAGTACTTC. Protein sequence: CASSLWGQGAQYF. The rearrangement joins TRBV5-6 to TRBJ2-5, with D possibly TRBD1 on 6 matching bases. The germline CDR1 and CDR2 sequences are SGHDT and YYEEEE. The CDR3 length is 13 residues. V was shortened by 1 base and J by 9 bases, with 13 bases between the two germline ends.

This chain joins TRBV7-9 and TRBJ1-6, with 7 bases that match TRBD1. J gave up 7 bases and V 1 base, and 10 bases lay outside the gene matches. CDR3 length: 17 amino acids. Germline V gene sequence: CDR1 SEHNR, CDR2 FQNEAQ (reference sequence). CDR3 protein: CASSLGGWGTENSPLHF. Here the CDR3 DNA reads TGTGCCAGCAGCTTAGGGGGTTGGGGGACAGAGAATTCACCCCTCCACTTT.

This chain connects TRBV4-3 to TRBJ1-1; no clear D gene. The CDR3 is made up of 15 amino acids. From germline, CDR1 is LGHNA and CDR2 YSLEER. V shed 0 bases and J shed 3 bases, with 11 bases lying between them. DNA for the CDR3: TGCGCCAGCAGCCAAGATAGCTCCAGAGACACTGAAGCTTTCTTT. Translation: CASSQDSSRDTEAFF.

The count of this clone is one. The gene calls are TRBV30 and TRBJ2-7; TRBD1 aligns across 7 bases. There are 12 residues in the CDR3. J lost 5 bases, V lost 0 bases, and 1 base had no gene match. Germline V gene lookup returns CDR1 GTSNPN and CDR2 SVGIG (reference sequence). CDR3 loop: CAWSVQGNEQYF. The DNA of the CDR3 is TGTGCCTGGAGTGTACAGGGGAACGAGCAGTACTTC. The entire variable domain, with the rest obtained from reference TRBV30 and TRBJ2-7, is as follows: SQTIHQWPATLVQPVGSPLSLECTVEGTSNPNLYWYRQAAGRGLQLLFYSVGIGQISSEVPQNLSASRPQDRQFILSSKKLLLSDSGFYLCAWSVQGNEQYFGPGTRLTVT.

V gene TRBV2 combines with J gene TRBJ2-2; 12 bases align to TRBD2. Germline V gives CDR1 SNHLY, CDR2 FYNNEI. This CDR3 is built from 16 residues. With V trimmed by 5 bases and J by 6 bases, 7 bases remained unmatched. CDR3 sequence (DNA): TGTGCCAGCAGTCAGGCTAGCGGGAGGGCCGCCGGGGAGCTGTTTTTT. Translation gives CASSQASGRAAGELFF.

This clone was found a few times. This chain connects TRBV5-4 to TRBJ2-3, with D possibly being TRBD2 (5 bases). In germline, CDR1 is SGHNT, CDR2 YYREEE (reference sequence). The CDR3 extends over 14 amino acids. The V gene lost 0 bases and the J gene lost 1 base, with 6 bases spanning the gap. This CDR3 reads CASSLAGGTDTQYF. The CDR3 DNA follows: TGTGCCAGCAGCTTGGCCGGGGGCACAGATACGCAGTATTTT.

The chain couples TRBV2 to TRBJ1-6; D is possibly TRBD1 (6 bases). This CDR3 contains 15 residues. V dropped 4 bases and J dropped 5 bases, with 12 bases sitting between them. The germline CDR1 and CDR2 sequences are SNHLY and FYNNEI. As DNA, the CDR3 is TGTGCCAGCAGTGCCCCGGGACAACATAATTCACCCCTCCACTTT. Translated, it gives CASSAPGQHNSPLHF.

CDR3 DNA: TGTGCCAGCAGCTTTACTACTAGCGACTACGAGCAGTACTTC. The encoded protein is CASSFTTSDYEQYF. The V gene is TRBV7-2, the J gene TRBJ2-7, with 7 nucleotides matching TRBD2. With 3 bases clipped from V and 3 bases from J, the junction kept 5 bases outside the gene matches. This CDR3 is 14 amino acids long. Germline assignment: CDR1 SGHTA and CDR2 FQGNSA.

This chain joins TRBV28 and TRBJ2-3, with TRBD1 identical over 7 bases. Germline CDR1 and CDR2: MDHEN and SYDVKM. With V trimmed by 6 bases and J by 2 bases, 11 bases remained unmatched. The CDR3 is made up of 16 amino acids. The chain's CDR3 is CASSQPRDSFTDTQYF. The DNA of the CDR3 is TGTGCCAGCAGCCAACCCCGGGACAGCTTCACAGATACGCAGTATTTT.

This sequence joins TRBV6-1 and TRBJ2-5; 8 bases agree with TRBD2. Trimming removed 6 bases from V and 2 bases from J; junction bases left unmatched: 8. The germline gives CDR1 MNHNS, CDR2 SASEGT. The CDR3 contains 15 residues. The CDR3 bases are TGTGCCAGCAGCGGGGGGGTAATGTCTCAAGAGACCCAGTACTTC. Its translation: CASSGGVMSQETQYF.

CDR3 sequence: CASSFDRQYTQYF. In nucleotides, the CDR3 is TGTGCCAGCAGCTTTGACAGACAGTATACGCAGTATTTT. J is TRBJ2-3 and V is TRBV5-6, with D perhaps TRBD1 (5 bases). Between the trimmed V and J ends, which lost 2 bases and 7 bases, there was a span of 11 bases. CDR1 is SGHDT and CDR2 is YYEEEE in the germline V gene. The CDR3 is 13 amino acids.

The J gene is TRBJ1-3, the V gene TRBV4-1, with 7 positions matching TRBD1. The CDR3 loop spans 16 amino acids. CDR1 is MGHRA and CDR2 is YSYEKL in the germline V gene. With V trimmed by 4 bases and J by 0 bases, 6 bases remained unmatched. This chain's CDR3 is CASSRPGTDSGNTIYF. In DNA form, the CDR3 reads TGCGCCAGCAGCCGGCCAGGGACAGACTCTGGAAACACCATATATTTT.

The chain carries TRBV27 and TRBJ1-5, with D uncertain. This CDR3 contains 15 residues. Germline V CDR1 and CDR2: MNHEY, SMNVEV (reference sequence). Deletions cut 3 bases from V and 2 bases from J, with 11 bases between. The CDR3 bases are TGTGCCAGCAGTTTTGGGCCCCAGGGCAATCAGCCCCAGCATTTT. This sequence encodes CASSFGPQGNQPQHF.

The chain is built from TRBV11-1 and TRBJ2-2; 8 bases fit TRBD2. J gave up 4 bases and V 6 bases, and 10 bases lay outside the gene matches. In germline, CDR1 is SGHAT, CDR2 FQDESV (reference sequence). The CDR3 has 16 residues. CDR3 nucleotide sequence: TGTGCCAGCAGAGCCAAAAGCGGGGGAGGCACCGGGGAGCTGTTTTTT. It codes for CASRAKSGGGTGELFF.

The rearrangement links TRBV7-8 to TRBJ2-5; D not resolved. The end of the DNA is better explained by TRBJ2-7, so the J call may be wrong. Germline values: CDR1 SGHVS, CDR2 FQNEAQ. The CDR3 contains 15 residues. The CDR3 loop is CASSLGQADTYEQYF. The CDR3 bases are TGTGCCAGCAGCTTAGGGCAGGCTGATACCTACGAGCAGTACTTC.

V is TRBV19 and J is TRBJ2-1; TRBD1 aligns across 8 bases. CDR3 length: 17 amino acids. V was pared by 3 bases and J by 3 bases, with 10 bases of the junction left unmatched. Germline-derived CDR1 and CDR2 are LNHDA and SQIVND (reference sequence). The CDR3 nucleotides read TGTGCCAGTAGTATCGGGAGACAGGGGCGAAACTACAATGAGCAGTTCTTC. Residues: CASSIGRQGRNYNEQFF.

The chain recombines TRBV27 with TRBJ2-2; D gene ambiguous. The length of the CDR3 is 13 residues. V was trimmed by 5 bases and J by 2 bases, leaving 6 bases between them. Germline-derived CDR1 and CDR2 are MNHEY and SMNVEV (reference sequence). The CDR3 region has the DNA TGTGCCAGCAGTCCCGGTAACACCGGGGAGCTGTTTTTT. Translating it yields CASSPGNTGELFF.

J is TRBJ1-1 and V is TRBV6-5; tentatively, D is TRBD1 (6 bases). Germline CDR1 reads MNHEY; CDR2 reads SVGAGI. Trimming removed 6 bases from V and 2 bases from J, with 16 bases in between. The CDR3 loop spans 15 amino acids. The CDR3 nucleotides are TGTGCCAGCAGACCCAGGGGTTATAGAAACACTGAAGCTTTCTTT. Amino acids: CASRPRGYRNTEAFF.

As to this clone: A junction boundary mismatches the germline segment, possibly from a read error. This sequence joins TRBV6-1 and TRBJ1-6, with D possibly being TRBD1 (6 bases). There are 14 residues in the CDR3. Germline loops: CDR1 MNHNS, CDR2 SASEGT. CDR3 DNA: TGTGCCAGCAGTGGGATCAGGGGAAATTCATCCCTCCACTTT. It specifies CASSGIRGNSSLHF.

The chain recombines TRBV19 with TRBJ2-7, with TRBD1 matching over 7 bases. J lost 2 bases, V lost 6 bases, and 7 bases had no gene match. From germline, CDR1 is LNHDA and CDR2 SQIVND (reference sequence). The CDR3 length is 14 residues. The CDR3 nucleotides are TGTGCCAGTAGACCCCGACAGGGTGCCTACGAGCAGTACTTC. Its translation is CASRPRQGAYEQYF.

The chain combines TRBV2 with TRBJ2-1, with TRBD2 as a possible D gene (6 bases). The V and J ends lost 7 bases and 7 bases respectively, with 8 bases between them. Germline lookup yields CDR1 SNHLY and CDR2 FYNNEI. The CDR3 totals 11 residues. The CDR3 DNA reads as TGTGCCAGCACAAGCGGGAATGAGCAGTTCTTC. It is translated as CASTSGNEQFF.

The chain carries TRBV25-1 and TRBJ2-1; 8 positions agree with TRBD1. This CDR3 spans 13 amino acids. Unmatched junction bases numbered 8, after V lost 8 bases and J lost 8 bases. CDR1 and CDR2 from the germline V gene are MGHDK and SYGVNS. The CDR3 DNA reads as TGTGCCAGCCGGGACAGGAATATAGATGAGCAGTTCTTC. Protein product: CASRDRNIDEQFF.

The chain joins TRBV4-2 to TRBJ2-2; 8 nucleotides align to TRBD2. The CDR3 runs to 16 residues. CDR1 is LGHNA, CDR2 YNFKEQ, per germline. With V trimmed by 4 bases and J by 4 bases, 8 bases remained unmatched. CDR3: CASSPLSGGATGELFF. The CDR3 bases are TGTGCCAGCAGCCCCCTGTCGGGAGGGGCCACCGGGGAGCTGTTTTTT.

J is TRBJ2-3 and V is TRBV4-2; D is unclear. This CDR3 contains 13 residues. Germline loops: CDR1 LGHNA, CDR2 YNFKEQ. V lost 1 base and J 4 bases, leaving 6 bases between the germline ends. The CDR3 coding sequence is TGTGCCAGCAGCCAAGGTCTAGCAGATACGCAGTATTTT. This sequence encodes CASSQGLADTQYF.

The chain combines TRBV11-2 with TRBJ2-7; TRBD2 matches 9 bases. CDR3 size: 15 residues. CDR1 is SGHAT, CDR2 FQNNGV, per germline. Germline trimming cut 5 bases from V and 3 bases from J; bases unmatched to any gene: 8. CDR3 nucleotides: TGTGCCAGCAGCACCCGAGTAGCGGGAGTCTACGAGCAGTACTTC. Residues: CASSTRVAGVYEQYF.